This T cell receptor (beta chain) was documented in a study of metastatic and nonmetastatic thyroid tumors. Study context: Comparative analysis of repertoires was undertaken across blood and tumor or nodule tissue obtained from malignant and benign thyroid patients. Study-wide points: The study reportedly found significantly higher TCR beta diversity in malignant thyroid tumors than benign nodules, in blood and tumor.

Per germline, CDR1 DFQATT and CDR2 SNEGSKA (reference sequence). This CDR3 has 15 amino acids. V shed 4 bases and J shed 6 bases, with 16 bases lying between them. TCRdb reprocessed the PCR reads using MiXCR. The table lists about 38,000 clones, roughly 25% of them singletons. Comment on this clone: Its antigen is as yet unknown.

No patient had received any treatment before thyroid surgery. The chain employs TRBV20-1 and TRBJ1-6, with D perhaps matching TRBD1 (5 bases). Material: blood. This receptor was identified in a female donor with papillary thyroid cancer or a benign thyroid nodule (not recorded which). Some clones in this sample may be carry-over from other donors' samples. The CDR3 DNA reads TGCAGTGCTAAACACGACGGACACATTAATTCACCCCTCCACTTT. Translating it yields CSAKHDGHINSPLHF.